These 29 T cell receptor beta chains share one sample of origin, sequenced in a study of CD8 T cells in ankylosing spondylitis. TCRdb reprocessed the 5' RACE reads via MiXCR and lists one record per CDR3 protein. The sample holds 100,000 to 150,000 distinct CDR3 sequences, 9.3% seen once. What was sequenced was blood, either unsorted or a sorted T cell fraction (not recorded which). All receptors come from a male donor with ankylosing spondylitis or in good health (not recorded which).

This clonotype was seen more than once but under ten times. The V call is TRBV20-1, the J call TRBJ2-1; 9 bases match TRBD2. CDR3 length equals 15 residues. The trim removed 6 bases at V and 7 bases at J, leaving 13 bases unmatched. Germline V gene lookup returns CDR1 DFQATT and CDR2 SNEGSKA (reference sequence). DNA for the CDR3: TGCAGTGCAACACCGGGACTAGCAGGAGGTAATGAGCAGTTCTTC. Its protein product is CSATPGLAGGNEQFF.

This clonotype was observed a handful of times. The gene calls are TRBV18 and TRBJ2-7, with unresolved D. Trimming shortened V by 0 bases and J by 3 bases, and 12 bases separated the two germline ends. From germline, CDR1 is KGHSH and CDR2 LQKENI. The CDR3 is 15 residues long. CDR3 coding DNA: TGTGCCAGCTCACCACCGCCTGAAGGGATCTACGAGCAGTACTTC. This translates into CASSPPPEGIYEQYF.

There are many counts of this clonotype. CDR3 in amino acids: CSARPGAYNEQFF. The CDR3 DNA reads as TGCAGTGCTAGACCCGGAGCGTACAATGAGCAGTTCTTC. V gene TRBV20-1 combines with J gene TRBJ2-1; D gene unclear. Germline-derived CDR1 and CDR2 are DFQATT and SNEGSKA (reference sequence). The CDR3 runs to 13 residues. The V end was cut by 2 bases, the J end by 4 bases, with 9 bases between.

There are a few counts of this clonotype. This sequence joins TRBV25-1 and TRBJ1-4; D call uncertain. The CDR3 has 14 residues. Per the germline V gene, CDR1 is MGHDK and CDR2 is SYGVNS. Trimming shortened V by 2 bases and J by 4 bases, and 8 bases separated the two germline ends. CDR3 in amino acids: CASSEQMGNEKLFF. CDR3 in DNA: TGTGCCAGCAGTGAACAGATGGGTAATGAAAAACTGTTTTTT.

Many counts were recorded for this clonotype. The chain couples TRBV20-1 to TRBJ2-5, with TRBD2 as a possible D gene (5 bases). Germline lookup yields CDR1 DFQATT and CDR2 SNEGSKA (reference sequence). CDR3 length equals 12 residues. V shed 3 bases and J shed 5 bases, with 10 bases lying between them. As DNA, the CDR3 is TGCAGTGCTAGTGTGGGAGTTGAGACCCAGTACTTC. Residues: CSASVGVETQYF.

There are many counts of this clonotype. The CDR3 sequence is CASSPGYGYTF. CDR3 in DNA: TGTGCCAGCAGCCCAGGGTATGGCTACACCTTC. The V call is TRBV5-6, the J call TRBJ1-2; possibly TRBD1 for D (5 bases). Germline values: CDR1 SGHDT, CDR2 YYEEEE. This CDR3 region has 11 residues. The germline V and J ends were trimmed by 4 bases and 5 bases, with 6 bases remaining between them.

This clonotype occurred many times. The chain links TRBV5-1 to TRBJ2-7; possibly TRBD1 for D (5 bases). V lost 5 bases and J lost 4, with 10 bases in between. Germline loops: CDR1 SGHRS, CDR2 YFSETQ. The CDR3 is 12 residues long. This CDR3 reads CASRSQGYEQYF. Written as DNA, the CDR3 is TGCGCCAGCAGATCTCAGGGTTACGAGCAGTACTTC.

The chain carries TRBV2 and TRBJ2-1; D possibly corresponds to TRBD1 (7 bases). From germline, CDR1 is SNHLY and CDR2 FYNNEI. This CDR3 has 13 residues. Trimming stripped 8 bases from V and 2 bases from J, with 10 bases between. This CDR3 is CASSGGPYNEQFF. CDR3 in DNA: TGTGCCAGCTCAGGGGGGCCCTACAATGAGCAGTTCTTC. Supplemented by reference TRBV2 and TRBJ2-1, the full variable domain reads EPEVTQTPSHQVTQMGQEVILRCVPISNHLYFYWYRQILGQKVEFLVSFYNNEISEKSEIFDDQFSVERPDGSNFTLKIRSTKLEDSAMYFCASSGGPYNEQFFGPGTRLTVL.

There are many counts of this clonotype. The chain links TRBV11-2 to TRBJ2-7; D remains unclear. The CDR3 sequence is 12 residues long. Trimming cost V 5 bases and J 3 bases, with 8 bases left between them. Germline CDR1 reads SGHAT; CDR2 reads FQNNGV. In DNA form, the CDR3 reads TGTGCCAGCAGCCCGCATAGCTACGAGCAGTACTTC. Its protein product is CASSPHSYEQYF.

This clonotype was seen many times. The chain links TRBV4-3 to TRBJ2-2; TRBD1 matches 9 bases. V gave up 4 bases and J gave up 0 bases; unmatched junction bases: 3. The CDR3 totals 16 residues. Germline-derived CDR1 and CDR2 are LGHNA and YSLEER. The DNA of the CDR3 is TGCGCCAGCAGCCTAGGGACAGGGACGAACACCGGGGAGCTGTTTTTT. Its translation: CASSLGTGTNTGELFF.

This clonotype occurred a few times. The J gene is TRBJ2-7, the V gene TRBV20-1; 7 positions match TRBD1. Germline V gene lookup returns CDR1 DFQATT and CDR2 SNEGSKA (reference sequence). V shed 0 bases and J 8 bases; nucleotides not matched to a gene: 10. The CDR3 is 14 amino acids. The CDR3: CSARDPAGGSQQYF. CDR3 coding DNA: TGCAGTGCTAGAGATCCGGCAGGGGGTTCCCAGCAGTACTTC.

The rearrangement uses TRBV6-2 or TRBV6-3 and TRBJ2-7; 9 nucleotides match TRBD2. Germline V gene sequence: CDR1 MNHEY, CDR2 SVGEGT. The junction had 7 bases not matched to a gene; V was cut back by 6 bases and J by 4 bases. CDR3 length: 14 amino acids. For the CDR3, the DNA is TGTGCCAGCAGACAAGGACTAGCGCAATACGAGCAGTACTTC. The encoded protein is CASRQGLAQYEQYF.

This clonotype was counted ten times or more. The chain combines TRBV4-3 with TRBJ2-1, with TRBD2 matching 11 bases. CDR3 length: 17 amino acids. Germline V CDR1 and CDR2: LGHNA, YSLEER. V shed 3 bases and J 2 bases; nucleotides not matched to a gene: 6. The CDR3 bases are TGCGCCAGCAGCCATTCCCCACTAGCGGGGGCCTACAATGAGCAGTTCTTC. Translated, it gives CASSHSPLAGAYNEQFF.

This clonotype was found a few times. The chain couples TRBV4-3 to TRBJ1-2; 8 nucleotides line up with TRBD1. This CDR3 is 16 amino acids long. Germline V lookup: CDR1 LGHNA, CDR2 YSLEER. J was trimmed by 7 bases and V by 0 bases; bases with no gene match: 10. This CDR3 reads CASSQEMDRDQPGYTF. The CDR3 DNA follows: TGCGCCAGCAGCCAAGAGATGGACAGGGACCAGCCTGGCTACACCTTC.

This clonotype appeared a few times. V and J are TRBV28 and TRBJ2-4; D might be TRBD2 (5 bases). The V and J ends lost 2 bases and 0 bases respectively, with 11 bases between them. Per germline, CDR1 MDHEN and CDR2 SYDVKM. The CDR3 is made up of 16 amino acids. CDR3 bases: TGTGCCAGCAGTTTAAACCTAGCTGGAGCCAAAAACATTCAGTACTTC. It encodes CASSLNLAGAKNIQYF.

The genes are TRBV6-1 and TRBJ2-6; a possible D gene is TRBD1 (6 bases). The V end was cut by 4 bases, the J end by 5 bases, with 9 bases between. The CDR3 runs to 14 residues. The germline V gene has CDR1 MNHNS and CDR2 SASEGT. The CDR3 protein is CASSARGRANVLTF. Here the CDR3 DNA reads TGTGCCAGCAGTGCCAGGGGTAGGGCCAACGTCCTGACTTTC.

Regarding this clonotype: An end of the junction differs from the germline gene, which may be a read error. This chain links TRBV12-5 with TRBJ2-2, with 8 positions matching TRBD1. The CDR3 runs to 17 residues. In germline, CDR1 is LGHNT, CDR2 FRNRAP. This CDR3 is CASGFSPGQENTGQLFF. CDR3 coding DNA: TGTGCTAGTGGTTTTAGCCCGGGACAGGAGAACACCGGGCAGCTGTTTTTT. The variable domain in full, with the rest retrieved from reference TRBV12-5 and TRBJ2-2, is DARVTQTPRHKVTEMGQEVTMRCQPILGHNTVFWYRQTMMQGLELLAYFRNRAPLDDSGMPKDRFSAEMPDATLATLKIQPSEPRDSAVYFCASGFSPGQENTGQLFFGEGSRLTVL.

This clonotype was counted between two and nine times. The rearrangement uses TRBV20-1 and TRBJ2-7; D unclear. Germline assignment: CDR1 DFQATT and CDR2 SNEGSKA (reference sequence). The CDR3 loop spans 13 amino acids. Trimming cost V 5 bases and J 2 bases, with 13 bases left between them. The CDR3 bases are TGCAGTGCTTGGCGGACGGCCGCCTACGAGCAGTACTTC. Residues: CSAWRTAAYEQYF.

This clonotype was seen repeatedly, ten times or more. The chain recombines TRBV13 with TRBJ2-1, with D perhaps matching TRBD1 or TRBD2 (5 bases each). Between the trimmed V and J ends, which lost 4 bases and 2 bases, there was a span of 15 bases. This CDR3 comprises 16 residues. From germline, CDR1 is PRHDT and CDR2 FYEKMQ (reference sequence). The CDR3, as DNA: TGTGCCAGCAGCTACCCCGGGACGGAACCCTACAATGAGCAGTTCTTC. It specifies CASSYPGTEPYNEQFF.

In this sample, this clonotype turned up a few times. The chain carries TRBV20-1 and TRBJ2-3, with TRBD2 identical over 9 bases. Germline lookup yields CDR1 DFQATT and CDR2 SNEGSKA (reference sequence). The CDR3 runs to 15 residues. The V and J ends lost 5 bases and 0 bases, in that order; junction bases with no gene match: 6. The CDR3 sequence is CSAGSGSASTDTQYF. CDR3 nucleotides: TGCAGTGCTGGTAGCGGGAGTGCTAGCACAGATACGCAGTATTTT.

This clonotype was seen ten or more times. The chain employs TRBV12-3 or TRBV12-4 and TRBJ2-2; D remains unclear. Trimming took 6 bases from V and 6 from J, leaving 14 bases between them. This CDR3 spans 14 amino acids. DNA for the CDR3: TGTGCCAGCAGCCCCTACCCCCCGCCCGGGGAGCTGTTTTTT. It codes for CASSPYPPPGELFF.

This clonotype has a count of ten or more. The CDR3 bases are TGTGCCAGCAGCTTAGGGACAGGGTATCAGCCCCAGCATTTT. Protein: CASSLGTGYQPQHF. This rearrangement joins TRBV7-2 to TRBJ1-5; 8 nucleotides match TRBD1. J was trimmed by 5 bases and V by 1 base; bases with no gene match: 1. In germline, CDR1 is SGHTA, CDR2 FQGNSA. The CDR3 is made up of 14 amino acids.

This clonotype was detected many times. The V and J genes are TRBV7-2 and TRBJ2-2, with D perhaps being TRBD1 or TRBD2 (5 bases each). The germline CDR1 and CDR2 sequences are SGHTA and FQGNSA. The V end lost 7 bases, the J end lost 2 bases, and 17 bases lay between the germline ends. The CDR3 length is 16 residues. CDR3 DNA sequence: TGTGCCAGCAACCCTAGGGGTGGGGGTAACACCGGGGAGCTGTTTTTT. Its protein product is CASNPRGGGNTGELFF. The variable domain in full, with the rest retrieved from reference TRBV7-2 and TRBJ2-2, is GAGVSQSPSNKVTEKGKDVELRCDPISGHTALYWYRQSLGQGLEFLIYFQGNSAPDKSGLPSDRFSAERTGGSVSTLTIQRTQQEDSAVYLCASNPRGGGNTGELFFGEGSRLTVL.

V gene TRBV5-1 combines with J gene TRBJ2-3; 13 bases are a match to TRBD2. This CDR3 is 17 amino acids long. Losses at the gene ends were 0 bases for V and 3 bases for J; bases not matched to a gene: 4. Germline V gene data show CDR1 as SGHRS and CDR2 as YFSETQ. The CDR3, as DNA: TGCGCCAGCAGCTTGGAACTAGCGGGAGGGCCAACAGATACGCAGTATTTT. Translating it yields CASSLELAGGPTDTQYF. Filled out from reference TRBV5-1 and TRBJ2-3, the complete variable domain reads KAGVTQTPRYLIKTRGQQVTLSCSPISGHRSVSWYQQTPGQGLQFLFEYFSETQRNKGNFPGRFSGRQFSNSRSEMNVSTLELGDSALYLCASSLELAGGPTDTQYFGPGTRLTVL.

The CDR3, as DNA: TGTGCCAGCAGCCAAATTGGAACGACAGGGTCTAGCACAGATACGCAGTATTTT. Protein: CASSQIGTTGSSTDTQYF. The chain carries TRBV3-1 and TRBJ2-3; 7 nucleotides line up with TRBD1. CDR3 size: 18 residues. With 2 bases clipped from V and 0 bases from J, the junction kept 11 bases outside the gene matches. Germline values: CDR1 LGHDT, CDR2 YNNKEL (reference sequence).

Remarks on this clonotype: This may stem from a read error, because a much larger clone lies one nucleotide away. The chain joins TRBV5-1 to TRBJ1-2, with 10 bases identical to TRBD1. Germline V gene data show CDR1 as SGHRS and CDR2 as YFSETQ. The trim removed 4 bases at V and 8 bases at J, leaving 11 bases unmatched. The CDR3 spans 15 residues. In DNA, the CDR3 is TGCGCCAGCAGCCCAGAGGGGACAGGGGCTTACGGCTACACCTTC. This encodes CASSPEGTGAYGYTF.

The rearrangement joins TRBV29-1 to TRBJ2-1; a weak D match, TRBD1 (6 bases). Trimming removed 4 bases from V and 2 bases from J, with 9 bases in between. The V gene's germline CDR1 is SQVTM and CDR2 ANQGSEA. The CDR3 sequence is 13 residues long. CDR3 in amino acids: CSVGGRTYNEQFF. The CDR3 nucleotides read TGCAGCGTTGGGGGGCGGACCTACAATGAGCAGTTCTTC.

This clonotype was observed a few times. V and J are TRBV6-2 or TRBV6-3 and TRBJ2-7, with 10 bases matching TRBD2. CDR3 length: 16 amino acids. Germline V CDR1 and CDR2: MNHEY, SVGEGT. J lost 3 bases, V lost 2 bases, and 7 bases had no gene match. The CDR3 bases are TGTGCCAGCAGTTACGACCAGCGGGGGGGCGGCTACGAGCAGTACTTC. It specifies CASSYDQRGGGYEQYF.

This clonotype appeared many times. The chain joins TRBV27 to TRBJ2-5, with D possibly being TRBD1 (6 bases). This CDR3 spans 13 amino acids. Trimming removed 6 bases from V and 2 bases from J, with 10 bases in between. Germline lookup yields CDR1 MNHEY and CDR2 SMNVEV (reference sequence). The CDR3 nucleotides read TGTGCCAGCAGCGGACAGTTTCAAGAGACCCAGTACTTC. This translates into CASSGQFQETQYF.